The clone carrying this T cell receptor beta chain was seen many times. Its antigen remains unidentified. The V gene end was trimmed by 6 bases and the J gene end by 4 bases; junction bases not matched to a gene: 8. Looked up from germline, CDR1 is DFQATT and CDR2 is SNEGSKA (reference sequence). This CDR3 is 15 amino acids long. TCRdb ran MiXCR on the reads and lists one entry per CDR3 protein. In the table there are around 740,000 distinct CDR3 sequences, less than 40% of which are singletons. The data were obtained in a study of T cell repertoires in cytomegalovirus infection. The overall study: Through public TCR beta signatures, both CMV infection and matching HLA type were indicated.

Findings and limits, study-wide: HLA-C-restricted CMV clonotypes gave the most frequent clonotype in two of eight donors.

The sample consisted of PBMCs. This chain links TRBV20-1 with TRBJ2-1, with 11 positions matching TRBD2. The TCR sequence derives from a human donor in good health (CMV status not recorded). Some clones in this sample may be carry-over from other donors' samples. The CDR3 bases are TGCAGTGCCGATCCCGGGACTAGCGGTTACAATGAGCAGTTCTTC. Its protein product is CSADPGTSGYNEQFF.